What follows is one T cell receptor (beta chain) and its context. These data are taken from a study of tumor-infiltrating lymphocytes in oesophageal squamous cell carcinoma. TCRdb redid the calling of the PCR reads with MiXCR, one entry per CDR3 protein. This table holds about 12,000 distinct CDR3 sequences, about 50% found once. The germline CDR1 and CDR2 sequences are SGHVS and FNYEAQ. Trimming left V 5 bases short and J 2 bases short, with 13 bases between. The CDR3 consists of 16 residues. Material: esophageal tumor tissue. This TCR came from a female donor with esophageal squamous cell carcinoma. This chain uses TRBV7-6 with TRBJ2-6; D perhaps matches TRBD2 (7 bases). CDR3 sequence: CASSPRGGAGANVLTF. The CDR3 bases are TGTGCCAGCAGCCCTAGGGGGGGGGCTGGGGCCAACGTCCTGACTTTC.